This paragraph reports one T cell receptor beta chain. Profiling relied on immunoSEQ multiplex PCR, and the TCRdb table lists in-frame clones only, not all of them. Altogether 150,000 to 200,000 clones are present, 89% being singletons, with the ten largest covering approximately 6.7%. V was clipped by 0 bases and J by 6 bases; unmatched bases: 10. The CDR3 sequence is 16 residues long. Per germline, CDR1 ENHRY and CDR2 SYGVKD. The record originates from a study of blood T cell repertoires in COVID-19. In the study overall: COVID-19 samples collected from the United States, Italy and Spain covered acute and convalescent phases. The cDNA or gDNA used as material had been derived from T cells, B-cell-depleted T cells, or PBMCs.

Sample: peripheral blood. The clonotype comes from a man between 35 and 55 years old with acute or convalescent COVID-19. The chain links TRBV10-3 to TRBJ2-7; 8 bases are a match to TRBD1. This CDR3 reads CAISESMTGATIEQYF. The CDR3 DNA reads TGTGCCATCAGTGAGTCGATGACAGGGGCGACTATCGAGCAGTACTTC.